These 15 T cell receptor beta chains share one sample of origin, sequenced in a study of immune reconstitution after stem cell transplant in scleroderma. TCRdb fed the RT-PCR reads into MiXCR, producing one record per CDR3 protein. The table has roughly 2,400 distinct CDR3 sequences, roughly a tenth seen once. The sample here was taken before or after autologous hematopoietic stem cell transplantation (not recorded which). The receptors originated from a female donor with systemic sclerosis.

By sample share, this clonotype is medium-sized. The V call is TRBV5-1, the J call TRBJ2-5; D may be TRBD1 (7 bases). Trimming took off 2 bases at V and 4 bases at J, with 18 bases between the two ends. Germline loops: CDR1 SGHRS, CDR2 YFSETQ. This CDR3 is built from 16 residues. The CDR3 bases are TGCGCCAGCAGCTTCGGCAGGGGGGATTTAAGAGAGACCCAGTACTTC. Translated: CASSFGRGDLRETQYF.

This clonotype was picked up a small number of times. This chain joins TRBV4-2 and TRBJ2-3, with D possibly being TRBD1 or TRBD2 (5 bases each). Per the germline V gene, CDR1 is LGHNA and CDR2 is YNFKEQ. The V end was cut by 1 base, the J end by 4 bases, with 15 bases between. This CDR3 is 16 amino acids long. CDR3 sequence: CASSQGDDTAPDTQYF. The DNA of the CDR3 is TGTGCCAGCAGCCAAGGGGACGACACTGCACCAGATACGCAGTATTTT.

By share, this clonotype ranks as large. The chain combines TRBV18 with TRBJ2-7; D possibly corresponds to TRBD1 (6 bases). In germline, CDR1 is KGHSH, CDR2 LQKENI. The CDR3 contains 14 residues. The V end lost 5 bases, the J end lost 1 base, and 12 bases lay between the germline ends. The CDR3 here is CASSIGQLSYEQYF. CDR3 coding DNA: TGTGCCAGCTCAATAGGACAGTTATCCTACGAGCAGTACTTC.

This clonotype was recorded a few times. The genes are TRBV4-2 and TRBJ1-5, with 7 bases that match TRBD1. The CDR3 extends over 13 amino acids. The trim removed 4 bases at V and 9 bases at J, leaving 6 bases unmatched. The germline gives CDR1 LGHNA, CDR2 YNFKEQ. In DNA form, the CDR3 reads TGTGCCAGCAGCCCCATGACAGGGCCGCCCCAGCATTTT. Translated: CASSPMTGPPQHF.

By frequency in the sample, this clonotype is medium-sized (0.01 to 0.1%). The CDR3 DNA reads as TGTGCCAGCAGTTTTCGTCCGGTGGGAAACACTGAAGCTTTCTTT. It specifies CASSFRPVGNTEAFF. The chain carries TRBV2 and TRBJ1-1; D is ambiguous. V was pared by 5 bases and J by 2 bases, with 15 bases between. There are 15 residues in the CDR3. Germline CDR1 SNHLY, CDR2 FYNNEI. Full variable domain (remainder filled in from reference TRBV2 and TRBJ1-1): EPEVTQTPSHQVTQMGQEVILRCVPISNHLYFYWYRQILGQKVEFLVSFYNNEISEKSEIFDDQFSVERPDGSNFTLKIRSTKLEDSAMYFCASSFRPVGNTEAFFGQGTRLTVV.

Within the sample, this clonotype is medium-sized. This chain uses TRBV5-6 with TRBJ2-7; D unresolved. Trimming cost V 0 bases and J 6 bases, with 4 bases left between them. CDR1 and CDR2 (germline): SGHDT, YYEEEE. The CDR3 has 11 amino acids. The CDR3 nucleotides read TGTGCCAGCAGCTTGGAGGGCGAGCAGTACTTC. Protein product: CASSLEGEQYF.

In its sample, this clonotype is medium-sized (0.01 to 0.1%). CDR3 bases: TGTGCCAGCGGTGTCGGGTCCTACAATGAGCAGTTCTTC. This gives the protein CASGVGSYNEQFF. V and J are TRBV7-3 and TRBJ2-1; unclear D gene. The V gene's germline CDR1 is SGHTA and CDR2 FQGTGA. The CDR3 length is 13 residues. V gave up 8 bases and J gave up 1 base, with 9 bases separating them. The entire variable domain, with the rest obtained from reference TRBV7-3 and TRBJ2-1, is as follows: GAGVSQTPSNKVTEKGKYVELRCDPISGHTALYWYRQSLGQGPEFLIYFQGTGAADDSGLPNDRFFAVRPEGSVSTLKIQRTERGDSAVYLCASGVGSYNEQFFGPGTRLTVL.

In its sample, this clonotype ranks as medium-sized. The genes are TRBV7-2 and TRBJ1-1; 7 bases match TRBD1. J gave up 1 base and V 5 bases, and 10 bases lay outside the gene matches. The CDR3 sequence is 16 residues long. The germline CDR1 and CDR2 sequences are SGHTA and FQGNSA. The CDR3 DNA follows: TGTGCCAGCAGCACCGCGACAGGGCGGGGGAACACTGAAGCTTTCTTT. It codes for CASSTATGRGNTEAFF.

The sample holds many counts of this clonotype. The chain carries TRBV4-3 and TRBJ1-3, with D possibly TRBD1 on 6 matching bases. The germline CDR1 and CDR2 sequences are LGHNA and YSLEER. The CDR3 is made up of 17 amino acids. Between the trimmed V and J ends, which lost 0 bases and 3 bases, there was a span of 15 bases. CDR3 coding DNA: TGCGCCAGCAGCCAAGATCTAACCGGGGGCAGTGGAAACACCATATATTTT. It codes for CASSQDLTGGSGNTIYF.

This clonotype ranks as large (0.1 to 1%). The chain carries TRBV20-1 and TRBJ2-3; D call uncertain. The CDR3 contains 11 residues. Germline V gene data show CDR1 as DFQATT and CDR2 as SNEGSKA (reference sequence). Deletions cut 2 bases from V and 5 bases from J, with 5 bases between. CDR3 region: CSARIVDTQYF. For the CDR3, the DNA is TGCAGTGCTAGAATTGTAGATACGCAGTATTTT.

This clonotype is categorized as medium-sized (0.01 to 0.1%). This chain joins TRBV29-1 and TRBJ1-1, with a possible D match to TRBD1 (5 bases). The V gene lost 3 bases and the J gene lost 0 bases, with 8 bases spanning the gap. There are 13 residues in the CDR3. The V gene's germline CDR1 is SQVTM and CDR2 ANQGSEA. CDR3 loop: CSVERGVNTEAFF. In DNA, the CDR3 is TGCAGCGTTGAGCGGGGCGTGAACACTGAAGCTTTCTTT.

This rearrangement joins TRBV29-1 to TRBJ1-2, with 8 bases identical to TRBD1. The CDR3 is 12 amino acids. Losses at the gene ends were 7 bases for V and 2 bases for J; bases not matched to a gene: 3. Per germline, CDR1 SQVTM and CDR2 ANQGSEA. CDR3 in DNA: TGCAGCGCCGGACAGGGAAACTATGGCTACACCTTC. Translating it yields CSAGQGNYGYTF.

This clonotype counts as medium-sized. The chain links TRBV7-6 to TRBJ2-3, with 7 bases fitting TRBD1. This CDR3 spans 16 amino acids. The J segment lost 2 bases and the V segment lost 5 bases, leaving 10 bases of the junction unmatched. Germline V CDR1 and CDR2: SGHVS, FNYEAQ. The CDR3 DNA sequence: TGTGCCAGCAGCCATCATCAGGGGGTCGTCACAGATACGCAGTATTTT. It is translated as CASSHHQGVVTDTQYF.

This clonotype turned up a few times. The V gene is TRBV12-3 or TRBV12-4, the J gene TRBJ2-2; 7 nucleotides match TRBD2. This CDR3 contains 19 residues. The V gene end was trimmed by 5 bases and the J gene end by 2 bases; junction bases not matched to a gene: 17. The CDR3 loop is CASSQRGGWLADNTGELFF. DNA of the CDR3: TGTGCCAGCAGTCAACGTGGGGGGTGGCTAGCGGATAACACCGGGGAGCTGTTTTTT.

By share of the sample, this clonotype is large. V is TRBV9 and J is TRBJ2-7; D is perhaps TRBD1 or TRBD2 (5 bases each). The CDR3 is 13 residues long. V dropped 0 bases and J dropped 8 bases, with 12 bases sitting between them. The germline V gene encodes CDR1 SGDLS and CDR2 YYNGEE. CDR3 protein: CASSVGPGTQQYF. Here the CDR3 DNA reads TGTGCCAGCAGCGTAGGCCCGGGGACGCAGCAGTACTTC.